This section outlines one T cell receptor (beta chain) sequence together with its context. This clone was counted only a few times. The antigen this receptor binds is unknown. It has no much larger one-base neighbor in the sample; base qualities were not kept. Trimming takes 8 bases from V and 1 base from J, and the germline ends sit 15 bases apart. Spanning cysteine to phenylalanine, the CDR3 consists of 14 amino acids. The entry retains the CDR3 DNA only, 42 bases that are in frame from base 1. Via the germline V gene (reference sequence), CDR1 is MNHEY and CDR2 SMNVEV. From each donor, a single peripheral blood sample of about 110 mL on average was drawn into heparinised tubes. A BD FACSAria II and a panel including CD45RO, CCR7, CD25, CD127, CD95 and CD27 were used to sort naive, central memory, regulatory and stem cell-like memory CD4+ T cells. Purity was above 95% for every sorted population. Right away, PBMCs were isolated by Lymphoprep density gradient centrifugation and were stained directly, with no culture step. So that batch effects would be minimized, each experiment stained and sorted samples in pairs, pairing one healthy donor with one patient.

All of the isolated RNA was reverse transcribed with the High Capacity cDNA Reverse Transcription Kit, so expressed TCRB transcripts were sequenced. Deep immunoSEQ sequencing was applied to naive, central memory and regulatory T cell samples, giving an average of around 4 million total reads per sample. Sorted cells were lysed in RLT buffer, and RNA was extracted using DNase-treated RNeasy Micro or Mini kits according to cell number. Each cell subset was processed on its own to prevent cross-contamination, while patient and healthy donor samples were processed together. Using the immunoSEQ multiplex PCR, TCRB sequences were amplified from cDNA into 87-bp fragments spanning the CDR3 region. Amplicons were sequenced on the Illumina HiSeq platform. The paper's processing steps were these. PCR bias was computationally corrected using synthetic template baselines, reads within Hamming distance 2 were collapsed, and singletons that could not be merged were discarded. Reads were aligned to IMGT to assign V, D and J genes, CDR3 length, and insertions or deletions at six rearrangement sites. Within each subset, clonotype counts were normalized to the number of sorted cells before true diversity and Gini coefficients were calculated with the tcR R package. The overlap coefficient, calculated on TCRB nucleotide sequences, was used to measure repertoire sharing. Out-of-frame TCRB sequences from naive cells were analyzed as a proxy for the pre-selection repertoire. The clones in this table, taken by TCRdb from immuneACCESS, are in-frame only. Not every clone is retained; where verified, under half of the shortfall comes from an unresolved V gene, and the cause of the rest is unknown. V and J calls and clone size follow that table, whereas D and trimming were derived from the DNA. This sample has some 170,000 clones in its table, and roughly 60% of those were observed once. Of the sample, approximately 0.089% is held by the ten largest clones.

The sample is drawn from a study of beta chain features in type 1 diabetes (dated by TCRdb to 2016 to 2019). Regarding the study in general: Mean age, gender distribution, total cell number and subset yield were not different between patients and healthy donors. Regulatory and stem cell-like memory subsets were obtained from only 8 patients and roughly eight healthy donors, while naive and central memory subsets were obtained from all 30 or so donors. The study compared the TCRB repertoires of sorted circulating CD4+ T cell subsets in recently diagnosed type 1 diabetes patients with those in matched healthy donors. A total of about 100,000,000 sorted cells were examined across all samples, and RNA yield correlated strongly with the number of cells per subset. On the study overall, not on this receptor specifically: A moderate but significant shortening of TCRB CDR3 length was observed in type 1 diabetes patients in all four CD4+ subsets. Shorter templates might be favored by PCR, yet because patient and control samples were amplified and corrected together, any such skew would affect both groups equally. Because the HLA sub-analyses included only small numbers of individuals, any influence of HLA type on TCRB rearrangement was left unresolved. Because cDNA was sequenced instead of genomic DNA, highly expressing activated cells could be over-represented, though the groups showed no difference in activation or CD3 levels. Naive, central memory and regulatory TCRB repertoires appeared to be more alike among patients than among healthy donors. Patients with type 1 diabetes made fewer insertions and deleted more nucleotides at VDJ recombination sites, implying thymic rearrangement abnormalities.

The chain is assembled from TRBV27 and TRBJ2-7; the D region possibly corresponds to TRBD2 (5 bases align). Source material: naive CD4+ T cells from blood. The cell subset or site label, as the study defines it: true naive CD4+ T cells. This TCR was recovered from a young man with type 1 diabetes. The bases are TGTGCCAGCGGACCCAGAGGGCAATCCTACGAGCAGTACTTC. Its protein reads: CASGPRGQSYEQYF.